The clone carrying this T cell receptor (beta chain) was counted once. Antigen specificity is unknown. The entry originates in a study of shared clonotypes between healthy human individuals. Whole-study findings and limits: Clonotypes which were not shared had lower generation probabilities than clonotypes that all four donors shared. Clonotype sharing across several donors was observed for 4% to 5.5% of naive CD4 clonotypes. Estimated clonotype richness was generally higher in naive than memory subsets.

This CDR3 contains 14 residues. Germline lookup yields CDR1 PRHDT and CDR2 FYEKMQ (reference sequence). The genomic DNA of each subset was split evenly across several immunoSEQ plates. Generated by immunoSEQ multiplex PCR, the TCRdb table keeps only in-frame clones and is missing some. This sample has 850,000 to 1,100,000 clones; around three quarters occur once, and the top ten carry almost 0.9%. The clonotype originates from a man younger than 30 in good health. Some clones in this sample may be carry-over from other donors' samples. Sequencing input: memory CD4+ T cells from PBMCs. Subset indicated: CD45RA-negative fraction. V is TRBV13 and J is TRBJ2-5, with 7 bases lining up with TRBD2. The DNA matches TRBJ2-7 better at its end, which makes the J call doubtful. CDR3 residues: CASSLGGRAYEQYF. In nucleotides, the CDR3 is TGTGCCAGCAGCTTAGGAGGGAGGGCCTACGAGCAGTACTTC.